This T cell receptor (beta chain) was retrieved from a study of cytomegalovirus exposure and HLA in healthy donors. This CDR3 is 11 amino acids long. The germline V gene has CDR1 GTSNPN and CDR2 SVGIG (reference sequence). Between the trimmed V and J ends, which lost 0 bases and 5 bases, there was a span of 5 bases. This clone was counted a single time. Its matching antigen is unknown. 13 Jbeta primers and 60 Vbeta primers were used for the PCR. Generated by immunoSEQ multiplex PCR, the TCRdb table keeps only in-frame clones and is missing some. The sample shows 70,000 to 95,000 clones, around three quarters of them seen only once. Study-wide findings and caveats: Of the V segments, some could not be distinguished, including TRBV6-2 and TRBV6-3, and were excluded. Per a prior analysis, the majority of TCR beta V segments were productive roughly 90% or roughly 30% of the time. Cytomegalovirus association was listed for 164 TCR beta chains.

Material for sequencing was PBMCs. The V and J genes are TRBV30 and TRBJ2-7, with D uncertain. The receptor was derived from a male donor in good health and CMV-seronegative. The CDR3 DNA reads as TGTGCCTGGAGTGTACACCACGAGCAGTACTTC. Amino acids: CAWSVHHEQYF. Full variable domain (rest looked up from reference TRBV30 and TRBJ2-7): SQTIHQWPATLVQPVGSPLSLECTVEGTSNPNLYWYRQAAGRGLQLLFYSVGIGQISSEVPQNLSASRPQDRQFILSSKKLLLSDSGFYLCAWSVHHEQYFGPGTRLTVT.